The next 32 T cell receptor beta chains were all read from a single sample in a study of identical twins. TCRdb re-called the 5' RACE reads with MiXCR, one entry per CDR3 protein. This sample has around 490,000 distinct CDR3 sequences, with about 20% found just once. This sample was shared with a second study, whose subject was yellow fever vaccine responses in identical twins.

Sequencing was carried out using CD4+ T cells sorted from blood. The receptors originated from a young woman in good health.

This clonotype was recorded many times. The chain carries TRBV12-3 or TRBV12-4 and TRBJ2-1; weak D call: TRBD2 (6 bases). The CDR3 runs 11 residues. Trimming stripped 5 bases from V and 13 bases from J, with 12 bases between. The CDR3 loop reads CASSMGTGQFF. The DNA for the CDR3 is TGTGCCAGCAGTATGGGGACTGGACAGTTCTTC.

The chain couples TRBV10-1 to TRBJ2-1, with D possibly being TRBD1 (6 bases). The CDR3 extends over 13 amino acids. Trimming pared 0 bases from V and 13 bases from J, leaving 13 bases between. Germline V gives CDR1 WNHNN, CDR2 SYGVQD (reference sequence). The CDR3 region is CASSESIRGHQFF. Here the CDR3 DNA reads TGCGCCAGCAGTGAGTCGATTCGGGGACATCAGTTCTTC.

The table lists this clonotype with a few counts. This chain joins TRBV29-1 and TRBJ2-7, with 8 bases matching TRBD1. Trimming cost V 4 bases and J 2 bases; bases outside gene matches: 7. CDR1 is SQVTM, CDR2 ANQGSEA, per germline. The CDR3 is made up of 14 amino acids. The CDR3 region is CSVGWDRPPYEQYF. CDR3 DNA: TGCAGCGTTGGGTGGGACAGGCCCCCCTACGAGCAGTACTTC.

Only a few counts were recorded for this clonotype. V usage is TRBV19 and J usage is TRBJ2-1; unclear D gene. V dropped 3 bases and J dropped 6 bases, with 21 bases sitting between them. The germline gives CDR1 LNHDA, CDR2 SQIVND (reference sequence). This CDR3 spans 17 amino acids. The CDR3 nucleotides read TGTGCCAGTAGTATGAGGCAAAGTCTAACTCTTGGCAATGAGCAGTTCTTC. Its translation is CASSMRQSLTLGNEQFF.

This clonotype was seen only a few times. The J gene is TRBJ1-4, the V gene TRBV20-1, with D perhaps TRBD1 (5 bases). Trimming left V 3 bases short and J 14 bases short, with 16 bases between. Germline-derived CDR1 and CDR2 are DFQATT and SNEGSKA (reference sequence). The CDR3 is 12 residues long. The CDR3 sequence: CSASAWNGGLFF. CDR3 nucleotides: TGCAGTGCTAGTGCTTGGAACGGGGGGCTGTTTTTT.

The chain employs TRBV6-5 and TRBJ2-7; 7 positions match TRBD2. Germline CDR1 MNHEY, CDR2 SVGAGI. The V and J ends lost 0 bases and 3 bases, in that order; junction bases with no gene match: 2. CDR3 length equals 14 residues. The CDR3 DNA is TGTGCCAGCAGTTACTCCGGGGGGAACTACGAGCAGTACTTC. It yields the protein CASSYSGGNYEQYF.

The chain joins TRBV12-3 or TRBV12-4 to TRBJ1-5; D unclear. This CDR3 is built from 12 residues. V was trimmed by 8 bases and J by 6 bases, leaving 11 bases between them. The CDR3, as DNA: TGTGCCAGCTCATTTAATCGTCAGCCCCAGCATTTT. Protein: CASSFNRQPQHF.

The chain employs TRBV7-2 and TRBJ2-1, with D tentatively TRBD2 (6 bases). Per the germline V gene, CDR1 is SGHTA and CDR2 is FQGNSA. Trimming shortened V by 5 bases and J by 5 bases, and 13 bases separated the two germline ends. This CDR3 comprises 14 residues. CDR3: CASSLGWTNNEQFF. DNA for the CDR3: TGTGCCAGCAGCCTAGGGTGGACTAACAATGAGCAGTTCTTC.

This clonotype was observed many times. The chain has TRBV2 and TRBJ2-1; possible D gene TRBD1, 5 bases. The V end lost 7 bases, the J end lost 6 bases, and 16 bases lay between the germline ends. The CDR3 is 14 amino acids. Germline assignment: CDR1 SNHLY and CDR2 FYNNEI. CDR3 sequence: CASKATEASNEQFF. DNA for the CDR3: TGTGCCAGCAAAGCGACAGAGGCTAGCAATGAGCAGTTCTTC.

At least ten counts were recorded for this clonotype. The chain has TRBV6-1 and TRBJ2-7, with 11 bases fitting TRBD2. Trimming at V came to 5 bases and at J to 0 bases, leaving 12 bases not matched to a gene. This CDR3 contains 18 residues. The germline gives CDR1 MNHNS, CDR2 SASEGT. The CDR3 is CASSQGLAAISSSYEQYF. The CDR3 region has the DNA TGTGCCAGCAGTCAGGGACTAGCGGCAATATCTAGCTCCTACGAGCAGTACTTC.

The gene calls are TRBV12-3 or TRBV12-4 and TRBJ1-2; D ambiguous. CDR3 size: 14 residues. V dropped 5 bases and J dropped 1 base, with 11 bases sitting between them. CDR3 in DNA: TGTGCCAGCAGTAAAACAGAGTTTAACTATGGCTACACCTTC. Translation: CASSKTEFNYGYTF.

This clonotype has just a few counts. This chain uses TRBV29-1 with TRBJ2-1; D gene unclear. V shed 3 bases and J shed 4 bases, with 16 bases lying between them. The CDR3 covers 15 residues. Germline loops: CDR1 SQVTM, CDR2 ANQGSEA. The CDR3 DNA reads as TGCAGCGTTGACCCGCCCCCGGAGATTTACAATGAGCAGTTCTTC. Encoded protein: CSVDPPPEIYNEQFF.

This chain joins TRBV5-1 and TRBJ2-2; maybe TRBD2 (6 bases). Looked up from germline, CDR1 is SGHRS and CDR2 is YFSETQ. This CDR3 contains 15 residues. Trimming took 4 bases from V and 4 from J, leaving 14 bases between them. Written as DNA, the CDR3 is TGCGCCAGCAGCCCTGTAGCGGTGGGCACCGGGGAGCTGTTTTTT. Its protein product is CASSPVAVGTGELFF.

The chain uses TRBV5-1 and TRBJ2-3; 7 bases map to TRBD2. This CDR3 is built from 15 residues. Germline loops: CDR1 SGHRS, CDR2 YFSETQ. With 0 bases clipped from V and 5 bases from J, the junction kept 6 bases outside the gene matches. CDR3 DNA sequence: TGCGCCAGCAGCTTGGTTGGCCTAGCGGTAGATACGCAGTATTTT. Amino acid sequence: CASSLVGLAVDTQYF.

This clonotype was observed a few times. This chain connects TRBV3-1 to TRBJ2-3; 7 bases are a match to TRBD1. CDR1 is LGHDT, CDR2 YNNKEL, per germline (reference sequence). This CDR3 is built from 16 residues. The ends lost 1 base at V and 2 bases at J; junction bases unmatched: 6. CDR3 loop: CASSQVPGQTTDTQYF. The DNA of the CDR3 is TGTGCCAGCAGCCAAGTACCGGGACAGACCACAGATACGCAGTATTTT.

This clonotype has a handful of counts. The chain carries TRBV18 and TRBJ2-2; D uncertain. Germline V lookup: CDR1 KGHSH, CDR2 LQKENI. The ends were cut back, 4 bases at V and 1 base at J, with 16 bases in the middle. This CDR3 has 17 amino acids. The chain's CDR3 is CASSQPGWLENTGELFF. In DNA form, the CDR3 reads TGTGCCAGCTCACAACCCGGCTGGTTGGAGAACACCGGGGAGCTGTTTTTT.

The gene calls are TRBV3-1 and TRBJ1-6; 7 bases align to TRBD1. Trimming took 6 bases from V and 9 from J; bases not matched to a gene: 8. The CDR3 consists of 14 residues. Germline CDR1 is LGHDT and CDR2 is YNNKEL (reference sequence). The CDR3 region has the DNA TGTGCCAGCAGTCTGACAGGGAGTTCTTCACCCCTCCACTTT. Its protein is CASSLTGSSSPLHF. Together with reference TRBV3-1 and TRBJ1-6, the CDR3 gives the full variable domain: DTAVSQTPKYLVTQMGNDKSIKCEQNLGHDTMYWYKQDSKKFLKIMFSYNNKELIINETVPNRFSPKSPDKAHLNLHINSLELGDSAVYFCASSLTGSSSPLHFGNGTRLTVT.

The rearrangement uses TRBV12-3 or TRBV12-4 and TRBJ2-1; the match to TRBD2 covers 10 bases. The CDR3 extends over 15 amino acids. The V and J ends lost 1 base and 7 bases, in that order; junction bases with no gene match: 4. The DNA of the CDR3 is TGTGCCAGCAGTTTAGGACTAGCGGGCTTAAATGAGCAGTTCTTC. Its translation is CASSLGLAGLNEQFF.

This CDR3 is CASSVSGDHYNEQFF. CDR3 in DNA: TGTGCCAGCAGCGTTAGCGGAGATCACTACAATGAGCAGTTCTTC. This rearrangement joins TRBV9 to TRBJ2-1, with a possible D match to TRBD2 (6 bases). The germline V and J ends were trimmed by 2 bases and 3 bases, with 12 bases remaining between them. The CDR3 is 15 residues long. The germline gives CDR1 SGDLS, CDR2 YYNGEE.

This clonotype has at least ten counts. The chain links TRBV15 to TRBJ2-3, with D hard to call. V was pared by 4 bases and J by 8 bases, with 13 bases between. Germline CDR1 and CDR2: LNHNV and YYDKDF (reference sequence). The CDR3 totals 13 residues. The CDR3 DNA is TGTGCCACCAGCACCTCGGCCTTCGGTACGCAGTATTTT. Translating gives CATSTSAFGTQYF. Drawing the rest from reference TRBV15 and TRBJ2-3, the complete variable domain is DAMVIQNPRYQVTQFGKPVTLSCSQTLNHNVMYWYQQKSSQAPKLLFHYYDKDFNNEADTPDNFQSRRPNTSFCFLDIRSPGLGDTAMYLCATSTSAFGTQYFGPGTRLTVL.

This clonotype was observed a handful of times. The chain has TRBV12-3 or TRBV12-4 and TRBJ2-4; D assignment may be TRBD1 or TRBD2 (5 bases each). The CDR3 contains 13 residues. The V gene lost 6 bases and the J gene lost 10 bases, with 16 bases spanning the gap. CDR3 protein: CASRNRTAHIQYF. The CDR3 nucleotides read TGTGCCAGCAGGAACAGGACTGCTCATATTCAGTACTTC.

In its sample, this clonotype was seen a few times. The genes are TRBV20-1 and TRBJ2-1; no definite D call. V was clipped by 3 bases and J by 0 bases, with 9 bases between them. Germline-derived CDR1 and CDR2 are DFQATT and SNEGSKA (reference sequence). This CDR3 is 14 amino acids long. The CDR3 DNA is TGCAGTGCTAGGGTTTCGAGCTCCTACAATGAGCAGTTCTTC. It codes for CSARVSSSYNEQFF.

This clonotype has a handful of counts. The chain recombines TRBV14 with TRBJ2-7, with TRBD1 identical over 9 bases. The germline CDR1 and CDR2 sequences are SGHDN and FVKESK. This CDR3 region has 15 residues. The trim removed 1 base at V and 7 bases at J, leaving 8 bases unmatched. CDR3 bases: TGTGCCAGCAGCCAAGCAGGGACAGGGTTTCGGGAGCAGTACTTC. Amino acid sequence: CASSQAGTGFREQYF.

This sequence joins TRBV28 and TRBJ2-4, with TRBD1 matching over 8 bases. With V trimmed by 5 bases and J by 0 bases, 6 bases remained unmatched. Germline V gene data show CDR1 as MDHEN and CDR2 as SYDVKM. CDR3 length: 16 residues. DNA of the CDR3: TGTGCCAGCAGTCCGACAGGGGTACAAGCCAAAAACATTCAGTACTTC. It encodes CASSPTGVQAKNIQYF.

This chain uses TRBV5-1 with TRBJ2-2; D may be TRBD1 (5 bases). Deletions cut 3 bases from V and 0 bases from J, with 9 bases between. Germline V gives CDR1 SGHRS, CDR2 YFSETQ. The CDR3 totals 15 residues. The CDR3 protein is CASSSAGSNTGELFF. For the CDR3, the DNA is TGCGCCAGCAGCTCGGCAGGGTCGAACACCGGGGAGCTGTTTTTT.

This clonotype has only a few counts. The chain carries TRBV7-2 and TRBJ2-5; the D gene is possibly TRBD2 (6 bases). The CDR3 is 15 residues long. The V gene lost 2 bases and the J gene lost 5 bases, with 15 bases spanning the gap. Germline loops: CDR1 SGHTA, CDR2 FQGNSA. CDR3 residues: CASSLWLAGRETQYF. The CDR3 nucleotides are TGTGCCAGCAGCTTATGGTTGGCGGGGCGGGAGACCCAGTACTTC.

The V call is TRBV2, the J call TRBJ2-7; D is tentatively TRBD1 or TRBD2 (6 bases each). The germline V gene has CDR1 SNHLY and CDR2 FYNNEI. This CDR3 has 15 residues. V shed 3 bases and J shed 6 bases, with 18 bases lying between them. CDR3 nucleotides: TGTGCCAGCAGTGATTTATTGGGGGGCACATCCGAGCAGTACTTC. This gives the protein CASSDLLGGTSEQYF.

This clonotype appeared a few times. The rearrangement uses TRBV7-9 and TRBJ2-1; possible D gene TRBD2, 5 bases. Looked up from germline, CDR1 is SEHNR and CDR2 is FQNEAQ (reference sequence). CDR3 size: 16 residues. Trimming left V 4 bases short and J 6 bases short, with 19 bases between. The CDR3 sequence: CASSSTGRSRINEQFF. CDR3 nucleotides: TGTGCCAGCAGCTCCACGGGAAGGTCAAGGATCAATGAGCAGTTCTTC.

This clonotype was detected only a few times. The V gene is TRBV5-1, the J gene TRBJ2-3; D unclear. Deletions cut 2 bases from V and 6 bases from J, with 10 bases between. From germline, CDR1 is SGHRS and CDR2 YFSETQ. The CDR3 extends over 13 amino acids. The CDR3 reads CASSFWGDDTQYF. The CDR3 coding sequence is TGCGCCAGCAGCTTCTGGGGTGACGATACGCAGTATTTT.

CDR3 region: CASSNDGTNTQYF. DNA of the CDR3: TGTGCCAGTAGTAATGATGGGACCAATACGCAGTATTTT. This chain connects TRBV19 to TRBJ2-3, with D perhaps assigned TRBD1 or TRBD2 (5 bases each). CDR3 length: 13 amino acids. The ends were cut back, 4 bases at V and 7 bases at J, with 12 bases in the middle. The V gene's germline CDR1 is LNHDA and CDR2 SQIVND (reference sequence).

This clonotype appeared a few times. The V gene is TRBV3-1, the J gene TRBJ2-3; maybe TRBD2 (6 bases). The germline gives CDR1 LGHDT, CDR2 YNNKEL (reference sequence). The CDR3 spans 16 residues. V was shortened by 0 bases and J by 3 bases, with 13 bases between the two germline ends. The chain's CDR3 is CASSQEVRGGTDTQYF. For the CDR3, the DNA is TGTGCCAGCAGCCAAGAAGTGCGGGGCGGGACAGATACGCAGTATTTT.

The chain carries TRBV7-3 and TRBJ2-3; the D gene is possibly TRBD2 (6 bases). CDR3 length equals 14 residues. V was shortened by 5 bases and J by 6 bases, with 15 bases between the two germline ends. Germline values: CDR1 SGHTA, CDR2 FQGTGA. The CDR3 nucleotides read TGTGCCAGCAGCGCTGCCGGTGGGAGGGATACGCAGTATTTT. The encoded protein is CASSAAGGRDTQYF. Based on the CDR3 plus reference TRBV7-3 and TRBJ2-3, the full variable domain is GAGVSQTPSNKVTEKGKYVELRCDPISGHTALYWYRQSLGQGPEFLIYFQGTGAADDSGLPNDRFFAVRPEGSVSTLKIQRTERGDSAVYLCASSAAGGRDTQYFGPGTRLTVL.